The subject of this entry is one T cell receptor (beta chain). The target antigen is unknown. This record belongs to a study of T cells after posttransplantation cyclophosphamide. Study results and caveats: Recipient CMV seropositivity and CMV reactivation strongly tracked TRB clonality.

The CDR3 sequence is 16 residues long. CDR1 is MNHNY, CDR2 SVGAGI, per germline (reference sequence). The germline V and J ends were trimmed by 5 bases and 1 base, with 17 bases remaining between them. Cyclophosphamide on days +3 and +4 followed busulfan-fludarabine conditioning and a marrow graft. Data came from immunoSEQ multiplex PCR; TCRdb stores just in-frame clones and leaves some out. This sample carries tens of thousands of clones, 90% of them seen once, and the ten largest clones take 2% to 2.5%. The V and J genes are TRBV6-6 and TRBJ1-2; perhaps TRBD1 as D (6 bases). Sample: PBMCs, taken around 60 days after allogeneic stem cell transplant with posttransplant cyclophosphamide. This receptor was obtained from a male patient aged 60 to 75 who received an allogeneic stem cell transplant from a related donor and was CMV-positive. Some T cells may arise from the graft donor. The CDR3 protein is CASSKTAGTYNYGYTF. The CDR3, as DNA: TGTGCCAGCAGTAAGACGGCCGGGACATATAACTATGGCTACACCTTC.